This TCR beta chain was obtained from a study of blood T cell repertoires in COVID-19. Study-level information: Italy, Spain and the United States were the sources of the convalescent and acute COVID-19 samples. Sources were T cells, B-cell-depleted T cells, or PBMCs; the material itself was cDNA or gDNA.

Original processing methods: Amplification with reference gene primers provided the estimates of nucleated cell counts. The protocol was immunoSEQ multiplex PCR, while the TCRdb copy is restricted to in-frame clones and leaves out a portion. V, J and clone size derive from that table, while D and trimming were established from the DNA sequence. The sample has around 120,000 clones, about four fifths seen once. This clone appeared a single time. CDR3 length: 15 amino acids. V gave up 0 bases and J gave up 3 bases; unmatched junction bases: 5. Germline CDR1 and CDR2: SGHNT and YYREEE (reference sequence).

The chain uses TRBV5-4 and TRBJ2-7; 8 nucleotides agree with TRBD2. The clonotype was recovered from a man older than 75 with active or convalescent COVID-19. Sequenced material: peripheral blood. The CDR3 coding sequence is TGTGCCAGCAGCTTGGACAGCGGGGGTTACTACGAGCAGTACTTC. Residues: CASSLDSGGYYEQYF.